The clone carrying this T cell receptor beta chain has only one observation. The germline CDR1 and CDR2 sequences are SGHTA and FQGNSA. The CDR3 consists of 13 residues. The V and J ends lost 1 base and 1 base respectively, with 4 bases between them. The record originates from a study of blood T cell repertoires in COVID-19. Assay used: immunoSEQ multiplex PCR; TCRdb lists only in-frame clones, some missing. The data contain 140,000 to 150,000 clones, 88% of them singletons. Sequenced sample: peripheral blood. V and J are TRBV7-2 and TRBJ1-2; D not resolved. This TCR was recovered from a human donor with COVID-19, enrolled during active disease. The donor label of this sample is uncertain. CDR3 amino acids: CASSLGYNYGYTF. CDR3 in DNA: TGTGCCAGCAGCTTAGGCTATAACTATGGCTACACCTTC.